This TCR beta chain was retrieved from a study of CD8+ T cells in alopecia areata. Study-level information: Treated patients were given 5 to 10 mg oral tofacitinib twice daily.

Those with alopecia areata gave lesional scalp punch biopsies and peripheral blood. This clone has only a few counts. The antigen remains unidentified. RNA was isolated and reverse transcribed to cDNA, the sequencing template. Assay: immunoSEQ multiplex PCR; the TCRdb copy retains only in-frame clones and omits some. The sample contains 170,000 or so clones, 50% to 70% of which appear only once. General study results and limits: For lesional scalp, especially alopecia totalis/universalis, clonality was higher than in normal scalp. The study found TCR sharing across patients less clear than in mice, possibly for HLA reasons.

The CDR3 is 13 amino acids. Per the germline V gene, CDR1 is KGHSH and CDR2 is LQKENI. V lost 5 bases to trimming and J lost 3 bases; unmatched junction nucleotides: 3. The chain links TRBV18 to TRBJ1-2; TRBD1 matches 7 bases. The clonotype was recovered from a human donor with alopecia areata. Sequenced material: CD4+ T cells sorted from blood, taken at week 0. The CDR3 DNA reads as TGTGCCAGCTCATCTGACAGGGACTATGGCTACACCTTC. Translation gives CASSSDRDYGYTF.